This TCR beta chain was captured by sequencing in a study of human T cells and chemical hapten exposure. Regarding time point: pre-sensitization, week 0. Treatment defined: therapeutic diphenylcyclopropenone sensitization with weekly scalp DPC. V gave up 6 bases and J gave up 0 bases, with 12 bases separating them. The CDR3 is 15 amino acids. Germline CDR1 is MNHEY and CDR2 is SVGAGI. This clonotype appeared many times. TCRdb re-called the RACE reads with MiXCR, one entry per CDR3 protein. The table lists a few hundred thousand distinct CDR3 sequences, about 5% of them singletons. The chain carries TRBV6-5 and TRBJ1-5; possible D gene TRBD1, 5 bases. The sequenced sample was whole blood, obtained in connection with sensitization to the hapten diphenylcyclopropenone (DPC). The sequence was collected from a woman younger than 30 with alopecia areata. Some clones in this sample may be carry-over from other donors' samples. CDR3: CASSRRGDSNQPQHF. CDR3 coding DNA: TGTGCCAGCAGCCGTCGGGGGGATAGCAATCAGCCCCAGCATTTT.